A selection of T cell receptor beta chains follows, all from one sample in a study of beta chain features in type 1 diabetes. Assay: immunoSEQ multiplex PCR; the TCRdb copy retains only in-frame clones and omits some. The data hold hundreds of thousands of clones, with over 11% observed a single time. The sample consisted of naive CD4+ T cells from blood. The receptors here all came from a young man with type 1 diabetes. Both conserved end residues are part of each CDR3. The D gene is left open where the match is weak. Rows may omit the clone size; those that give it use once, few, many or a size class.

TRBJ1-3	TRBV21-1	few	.	CASSKARDRARLGSGNTIYF	TGTGCCAGCAGCAAAGCCCGGGACAGGGCGAGGTTAGGCTCTGGAAACACCATATATTTT
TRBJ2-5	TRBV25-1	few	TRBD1	CASNGQGSKTQYF	TGTGCCAGCAATGGACAGGGGAGCAAGACCCAGTACTTC
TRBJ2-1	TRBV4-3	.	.	CASSQARGSYNEQFF	TGCGCCAGCAGCCAAGCAAGGGGTTCCTACAATGAGCAGTTCTTC
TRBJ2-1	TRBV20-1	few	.	CSALPEQFF	TGCAGTGCTCTCCCCGAGCAGTTCTTC
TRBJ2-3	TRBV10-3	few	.	CAISSSLGTDTQYF	TGTGCCATCAGTTCGTCCCTCGGCACAGATACGCAGTATTTT
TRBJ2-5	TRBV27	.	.	CASSFVVGETQYF	TGTGCCAGCAGTTTTGTCGTCGGAGAGACCCAGTACTTC
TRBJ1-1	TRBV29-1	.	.	CSVWGGGSEAFF	TGCAGCGTTTGGGGCGGGGGATCTGAAGCTTTCTTT
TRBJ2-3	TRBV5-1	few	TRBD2	CASSFPRVAGGVSTDTQYF	TGCGCCAGCAGCTTCCCTCGGGTAGCGGGAGGAGTTAGCACAGATACGCAGTATTTT
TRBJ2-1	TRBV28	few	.	CASRSGGNSNEQFF	TGTGCCAGCAGATCAGGCGGGAACAGCAATGAGCAGTTCTTC
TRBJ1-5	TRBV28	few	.	CASSSSQGWGNQPQHF	TGTGCCAGCAGTTCATCACAGGGATGGGGCAATCAGCCCCAGCATTTT
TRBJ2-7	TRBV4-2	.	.	CASSLVSAGAFNEQYF	TGTGCCAGCAGCTTGGTCTCGGCGGGGGCATTCAACGAGCAGTACTTC
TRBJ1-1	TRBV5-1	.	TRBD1	CASSPGTGGTEAFF	TGCGCCAGCAGCCCCGGAACAGGGGGGACTGAAGCTTTCTTT
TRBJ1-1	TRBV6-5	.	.	CASSSRGLRKAEAFF	TGTGCCAGCAGTTCCAGGGGCCTAAGGAAAGCTGAAGCTTTCTTT
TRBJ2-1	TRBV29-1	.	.	CSVQFDYSEQFF	TGCAGCGTTCAATTTGACTACAGTGAGCAGTTCTTC
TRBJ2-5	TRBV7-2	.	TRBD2	CASSLASGLVETQYF	TGTGCCAGCAGCTTAGCATCAGGACTAGTGGAGACCCAGTACTTC
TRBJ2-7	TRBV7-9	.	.	CASSPSYEQYF	TGTGCCAGCAGTCCGTCCTACGAGCAGTACTTC
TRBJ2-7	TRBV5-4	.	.	CASSLATGFSYEQYF	TGTGCCAGCAGCTTGGCGACAGGATTCTCCTACGAGCAGTACTTC
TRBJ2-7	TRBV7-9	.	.	CASSSYGTDRLSYEQYF	TGTGCCAGCAGCTCATACGGGACGGACAGACTATCCTACGAGCAGTACTTC
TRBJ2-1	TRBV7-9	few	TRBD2	CASSPLGSGSLFF	TGTGCCAGCAGCCCCCTGGGGAGCGGGAGTTTGTTCTTC
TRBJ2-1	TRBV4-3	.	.	CASSQESSSYNEQFF	TGCGCCAGCAGCCAAGAGTCTTCCTCCTACAATGAGCAGTTCTTC
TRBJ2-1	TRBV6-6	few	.	CASGREESGNEQFF	TGTGCCAGCGGCCGGGAAGAAAGCGGCAATGAGCAGTTCTTC
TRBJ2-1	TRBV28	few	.	CASTSIEGRSYNEQFF	TGTGCCAGCACCTCCATTGAGGGGAGGTCCTACAATGAGCAGTTCTTC
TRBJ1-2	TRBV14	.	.	CASSHRGGLDYGYTF	TGTGCCAGCAGCCATAGGGGGGGCCTGGACTATGGCTACACCTTC
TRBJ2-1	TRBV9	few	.	CASSVESGRYNEQFF	TGTGCCAGCAGCGTAGAAAGCGGGCGCTACAATGAGCAGTTCTTC
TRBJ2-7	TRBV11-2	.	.	CASTLRETFEQYF	TGTGCCAGCACCTTGCGGGAAACTTTCGAGCAGTACTTC
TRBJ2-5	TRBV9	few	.	CASSVNYNQETQYF	TGTGCCAGCAGCGTGAACTACAATCAAGAGACCCAGTACTTC
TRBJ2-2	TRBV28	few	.	CASITGGRTGELFF	TGTGCCAGCATCACCGGGGGGCGCACCGGGGAGCTGTTTTTT
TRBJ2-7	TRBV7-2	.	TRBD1	CASSSDRNHSYEQYF	TGTGCCAGCAGCTCGGACAGGAACCACTCCTACGAGCAGTACTTC
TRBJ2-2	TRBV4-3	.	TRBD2	CASSQDPALAGGAGELFF	TGCGCCAGCAGCCAAGATCCAGCACTAGCGGGAGGTGCCGGGGAGCTGTTTTTT
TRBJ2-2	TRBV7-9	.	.	CASSQLGAGELFF	TGTGCCAGCAGCCAACTAGGCGCCGGGGAGCTGTTTTTT
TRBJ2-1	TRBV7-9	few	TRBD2	CASSGLAGTPPSYNEQFF	TGTGCCAGCAGCGGACTAGCGGGGACACCTCCATCCTACAATGAGCAGTTCTTC
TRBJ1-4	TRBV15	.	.	CATSRTSETNEKLFF	TGTGCCACCAGTAGAACCAGTGAAACTAATGAAAAACTGTTTTTT
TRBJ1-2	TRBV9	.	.	CASKGSVLEGYTF	TGTGCCAGCAAAGGCAGCGTGCTGGAAGGCTACACCTTC
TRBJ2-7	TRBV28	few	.	CASTDRNSYEQYF	TGTGCCAGTACCGACAGGAACTCCTACGAGCAGTACTTC
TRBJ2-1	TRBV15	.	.	CATSVAAYNEQFF	TGTGCCACCAGCGTAGCGGCCTACAATGAGCAGTTCTTC
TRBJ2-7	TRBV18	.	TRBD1	CASSPGQGTIYEQYF	TGTGCCAGCTCACCGGGACAGGGGACAATCTACGAGCAGTACTTC
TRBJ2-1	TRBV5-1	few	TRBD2	CASSLVGGSSYNEQFF	TGCGCCAGCAGCTTGGTTGGCGGGAGCTCCTACAATGAGCAGTTCTTC
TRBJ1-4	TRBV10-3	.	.	CAIRAQVHEKLFF	TGTGCCATCAGGGCTCAGGTCCATGAAAAACTGTTTTTT
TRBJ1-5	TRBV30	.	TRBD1	CAWTDRAHNQPQHF	TGTGCCTGGACCGACAGGGCCCACAATCAGCCCCAGCATTTT
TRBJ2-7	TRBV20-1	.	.	CSAAGPYEQYF	TGCAGTGCTGCAGGTCCCTACGAGCAGTACTTC
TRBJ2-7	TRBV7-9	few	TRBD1	CASNPGQTYEQYF	TGTGCCAGCAACCCGGGACAGACCTACGAGCAGTACTTC
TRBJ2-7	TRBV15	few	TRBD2	CATSRVLFGGSSYEQYF	TGTGCCACCAGCAGAGTTCTTTTTGGCGGGAGCTCCTACGAGCAGTACTTC
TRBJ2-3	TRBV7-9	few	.	CASSPLQGRITDTQYF	TGTGCCAGCAGCCCTTTACAGGGAAGAATAACAGATACGCAGTATTTT
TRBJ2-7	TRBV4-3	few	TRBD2	CASSQDAGGRAAYEQYF	TGCGCCAGCAGCCAAGATGCGGGGGGGAGGGCGGCCTACGAGCAGTACTTC
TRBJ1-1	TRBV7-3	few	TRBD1	CASSQQGATNTEAFF	TGTGCCAGCAGCCAACAGGGGGCTACGAACACTGAAGCTTTCTTT
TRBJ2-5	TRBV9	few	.	CASSVGERRGETQYF	TGTGCCAGCAGCGTTGGGGAGAGGAGAGGAGAGACCCAGTACTTC
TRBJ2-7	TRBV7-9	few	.	CASSQRQARSVEQYF	TGTGCCAGCAGCCAGAGACAGGCCCGTTCGGTCGAGCAGTACTTC
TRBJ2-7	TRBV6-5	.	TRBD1	CASSTLQGSLDYF	TGTGCCAGCAGTACCCTACAGGGGTCCCTCGATTACTTC
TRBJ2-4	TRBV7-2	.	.	CASSLARVGGNIQYF	TGTGCCAGCAGCCTCGCCCGGGTCGGTGGGAACATTCAGTACTTC
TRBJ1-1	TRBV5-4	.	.	CASSLATVPAGEAFF	TGTGCCAGCAGCTTGGCAACGGTACCCGCGGGTGAAGCTTTCTTT
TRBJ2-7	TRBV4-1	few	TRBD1	CASSQKGTGSPYEQYF	TGCGCCAGCAGCCAGAAGGGGACAGGGTCGCCCTACGAGCAGTACTTC
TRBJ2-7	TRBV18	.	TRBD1	CASSPRTGGGDEQYF	TGTGCCAGCTCACCCCGGACAGGGGGAGGCGACGAGCAGTACTTC
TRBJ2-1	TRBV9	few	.	CASSVDRDEQFF	TGTGCCAGCAGCGTAGATCGGGATGAGCAGTTCTTC
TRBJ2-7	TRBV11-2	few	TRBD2	CASSFVPAGSPFSYEQYF	TGTGCCAGCAGCTTCGTCCCAGCGGGGAGTCCCTTTTCCTACGAGCAGTACTTC